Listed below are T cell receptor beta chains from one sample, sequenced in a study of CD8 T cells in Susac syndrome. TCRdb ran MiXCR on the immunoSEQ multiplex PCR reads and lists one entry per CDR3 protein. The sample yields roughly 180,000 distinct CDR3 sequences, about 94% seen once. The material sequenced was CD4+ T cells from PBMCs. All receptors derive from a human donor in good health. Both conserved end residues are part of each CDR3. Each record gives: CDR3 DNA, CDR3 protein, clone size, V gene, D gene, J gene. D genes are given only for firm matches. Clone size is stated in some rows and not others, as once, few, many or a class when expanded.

TGCGCCAGCAGCCAAGATGGGCTAGCGGGACGGGGAGAGACCCAGTACTTC | CASSQDGLAGRGETQYF | - | TRBV4-3 | TRBD2 | TRBJ2-5
TGTGCCAGCAGCCCCGGCAGGCGGTTGGTAGGCGCCGGGGAGCTGTTTTTT | CASSPGRRLVGAGELFF | - | TRBV6-1 | - | TRBJ2-2
TGTGCCAGCAGTTGGGGAACCTACGAGCAGTACTTC | CASSWGTYEQYF | - | TRBV12-3/TRBV12-4 | - | TRBJ2-7
TGTGCCAGCAGCTTCGGTAGCGGGACCTCCTACGAGCAGTACTTC | CASSFGSGTSYEQYF | once | TRBV7-2 | TRBD2 | TRBJ2-7
TGCAGCGTGGGCAGACCCCAAGAGACCCAGTACTTC | CSVGRPQETQYF | - | TRBV29-1 | - | TRBJ2-5
TGTGCCAGCAGTGACTCAGGGGTGGCCAATGAGCAGTTCTTC | CASSDSGVANEQFF | - | TRBV2 | - | TRBJ2-1
TGCAGCGTTTCCGGGACAGGGGGATTAGAGACCCAGTACTTC | CSVSGTGGLETQYF | - | TRBV29-1 | TRBD1 | TRBJ2-5
TGTGCCAGCAGCGCTATCCGCCAGACCCAGTACTTC | CASSAIRQTQYF | - | TRBV7-2 | - | TRBJ2-5
TGTGCCAGCAGCGTAGTAGGGGGAAGCAGCGGGACTTATAGGGATACGCAGTATTTT | CASSVVGGSSGTYRDTQYF | once | TRBV9 | - | TRBJ2-3
TGTGCCAGCAGACAGGGGTTCTACAATGAGCAGTTCTTC | CASRQGFYNEQFF | - | TRBV6-5 | TRBD1 | TRBJ2-1